What follows are 8 T cell receptor beta chains derived from one specimen sequenced in a study of T-cell memory formation after mild COVID-19. Each CDR3 protein is one row after TCRdb ran MiXCR on the 5' RACE reads. The sample shows more than 400,000 distinct CDR3 sequences, 15% to 20% of them seen only once. The sample consisted of PBMCs or a T cell subset sorted from them (not recorded which). All receptors derive from an adult woman who had mild COVID-19 (a few samples of this study predate the infection). Cell type and time point are not known.

This clonotype was seen a handful of times. The chain joins TRBV4-2 to TRBJ2-5; TRBD2 aligns across 7 bases. CDR1 and CDR2 from the germline V gene are LGHNA and YNFKEQ. The ends lost 1 base at V and 1 base at J; junction bases unmatched: 3. The CDR3 consists of 15 residues. CDR3 nucleotide sequence: TGTGCCAGCAGCCAAGGGGGGGAGGGCCAAGAGACCCAGTACTTC. It encodes CASSQGGEGQETQYF.

The rearrangement uses TRBV30 and TRBJ1-2; possible D gene TRBD1, 6 bases. Trimming removed 3 bases from V and 3 bases from J, with 14 bases in between. This CDR3 is 14 amino acids long. Germline V gene lookup returns CDR1 GTSNPN and CDR2 SVGIG (reference sequence). The CDR3 DNA sequence: TGTGCCTGGAGGCAGCCGGGGGCCCACTATGGCTACACCTTC. This translates into CAWRQPGAHYGYTF.

This chain connects TRBV18 to TRBJ1-1; 10 bases line up with TRBD1. CDR3 length: 15 amino acids. V shed 8 bases and J 1 base; nucleotides not matched to a gene: 7. Germline CDR1 reads KGHSH; CDR2 reads LQKENI. The DNA for the CDR3 is TGTGCCAGCGCCGGGACAGGGGCCCCGAACACTGAAGCTTTCTTT. As protein: CASAGTGAPNTEAFF.

A few counts support this clonotype. This chain links TRBV4-1 with TRBJ2-7, with D perhaps TRBD1 (6 bases). The CDR3 contains 16 residues. CDR1 MGHRA and CDR2 YSYEKL come from the germline V gene. V dropped 0 bases and J dropped 9 bases, with 21 bases sitting between them. This chain's CDR3 is CASSQDRHRVPSGQYF. CDR3 DNA sequence: TGCGCCAGCAGCCAAGATAGGCACAGGGTTCCTTCGGGGCAGTACTTC.

The chain combines TRBV6-2 or TRBV6-3 with TRBJ2-3; D uncertain. This CDR3 has 17 amino acids. The germline V gene encodes CDR1 MNHEY and CDR2 SVGEGT. V shed 2 bases and J shed 6 bases, with 21 bases lying between them. The DNA of the CDR3 is TGTGCCAGCAGTTACGATCGAGGTCCCAACGGTGGGGATACGCAGTATTTT. This encodes CASSYDRGPNGGDTQYF.

The chain has TRBV9 and TRBJ2-2; D is unresolved. CDR3 length: 16 residues. Trimming shortened V by 0 bases and J by 5 bases, and 14 bases separated the two germline ends. The germline gives CDR1 SGDLS, CDR2 YYNGEE. The CDR3 sequence is CASSVGHGVRTGELFF. The CDR3 DNA is TGTGCCAGCAGCGTAGGACATGGGGTGAGGACCGGGGAGCTGTTTTTT.

In its sample, this clonotype was seen a few times. This chain joins TRBV12-3 or TRBV12-4 and TRBJ1-2, with a tentative D call TRBD1 (5 bases). Trimming took off 6 bases at V and 3 bases at J, with 14 bases between the two ends. The CDR3 consists of 14 residues. The CDR3 DNA is TGTGCCAGCAGGTTGGGGGAAGCGGACTATGGCTACACCTTC. It encodes CASRLGEADYGYTF.

This clonotype was seen repeatedly, ten times or more. J is TRBJ2-5 and V is TRBV7-8; D tentatively reads TRBD1 or TRBD2 (6 bases each). The germline V and J ends were trimmed by 0 bases and 4 bases, with 12 bases remaining between them. Looked up from germline, CDR1 is SGHVS and CDR2 is FQNEAQ. The CDR3 consists of 15 residues. This CDR3 reads CASSLAPGAPETQYF. The CDR3 DNA is TGTGCCAGCAGCTTAGCGCCGGGGGCGCCAGAGACCCAGTACTTC. Full variable domain (outside the CDR3, taken from reference TRBV7-8 and TRBJ2-5): GAGVSQSPRYKVAKRGQDVALRCDPISGHVSLFWYQQALGQGPEFLTYFQNEAQLDKSGLPSDRFFAERPEGSVSTLKIQRTQQEDSAVYLCASSLAPGAPETQYFGPGTRLLVL.